Each of the 4 T cell receptor beta chains below was sequenced from the same sample in a study of T cell responses to AZD1222 COVID-19 vaccine. TCRdb's copy holds only in-frame clones and misses some; the assay was immunoSEQ multiplex PCR. This sample has roughly 120,000 clones, with about 88% found just once. Sequences were derived from peripheral blood, sampled 28 days after the second AZD1222 dose. These receptors all come from an adult who received the AZD1222 COVID-19 vaccine.

This clone was recorded only once. CDR3 sequence: CASIPMGSYEQYF. The CDR3 DNA follows: TGTGCCAGCATTCCCATGGGCTCCTACGAGCAGTACTTC. The gene calls are TRBV12-3 or TRBV12-4 and TRBJ2-7; D not resolved. This CDR3 has 13 amino acids. Trimming cost V 7 bases and J 0 bases, with 10 bases left between them.

This chain links TRBV6-4 with TRBJ1-2; TRBD1 aligns across 9 bases. The V gene end was trimmed by 4 bases and the J gene end by 7 bases; junction bases not matched to a gene: 7. CDR1 MRHNA and CDR2 SNTAGT come from the germline V gene. The CDR3 has 14 amino acids. The CDR3 nucleotides are TGTGCCAGCAGTGTGGGACAGGGTGACGGTGGCTACACCTTC. Residues: CASSVGQGDGGYTF.

The chain recombines TRBV7-9 with TRBJ2-7; tentatively, D is TRBD2 (7 bases). This CDR3 comprises 13 residues. Germline lookup yields CDR1 SEHNR and CDR2 FQNEAQ (reference sequence). Trimming removed 7 bases at V and 5 bases at J, with 15 bases between. The CDR3 here is CASNGGGLHEQYF. In DNA, the CDR3 is TGTGCCAGCAATGGCGGGGGCCTCCACGAGCAGTACTTC.

This clone appeared once. This rearrangement joins TRBV21-1 to TRBJ1-2. TRBV21-1 has pseudogene status. The CDR3 is 11 amino acids. The CDR3 DNA is TGTGCCAGCAGCAAAGTAAAGGGGACCACCTTC. It translates to CASSKVKGTTF.